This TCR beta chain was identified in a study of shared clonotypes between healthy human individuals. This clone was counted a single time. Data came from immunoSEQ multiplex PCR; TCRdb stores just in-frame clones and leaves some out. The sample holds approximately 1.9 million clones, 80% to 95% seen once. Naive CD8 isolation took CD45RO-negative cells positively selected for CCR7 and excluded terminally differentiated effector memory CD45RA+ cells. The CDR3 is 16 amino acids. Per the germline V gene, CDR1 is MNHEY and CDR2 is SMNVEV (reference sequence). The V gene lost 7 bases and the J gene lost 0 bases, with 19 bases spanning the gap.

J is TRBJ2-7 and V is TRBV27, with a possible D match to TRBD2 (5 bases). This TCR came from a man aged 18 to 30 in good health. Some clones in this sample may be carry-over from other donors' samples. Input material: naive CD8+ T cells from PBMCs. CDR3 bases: TGTGCCAGCACCCCGCCCCGAGGCAGCGGCTCCTACGAGCAGTACTTC. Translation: CASTPPRGSGSYEQYF.